This TCR beta chain was observed in a study of cytomegalovirus exposure and HLA in healthy donors. CDR3 length: 12 residues. The V and J ends lost 9 bases and 8 bases respectively, with 14 bases between them. The germline V gene has CDR1 SNHLY and CDR2 FYNNEI. PCR involved 60 Vbeta and 13 Jbeta primers. Profiled with immunoSEQ multiplex PCR; TCRdb holds only in-frame clones, not every one. Of 150,000 to 200,000 clones listed, around 80% are singletons. Sequencing was done on a sample of PBMCs. The V gene is TRBV2, the J gene TRBJ2-1, with D tentatively TRBD2 (6 bases). This sequence was found in a woman aged 40 to 49 in good health and CMV-seropositive. For the CDR3, the DNA is TGTGCCAGTTCTACTAGCCGAGATGAGCAGTTCTTC. It yields the protein CASSTSRDEQFF.